This T cell receptor (beta chain) stems from a study of blood T cell repertoires in COVID-19. The length of the CDR3 is 13 residues. V was trimmed by 1 base and J by 8 bases, leaving 9 bases between them. From germline, CDR1 is SGHVS and CDR2 FNYEAQ. Profiled with immunoSEQ multiplex PCR; TCRdb holds only in-frame clones, not every one. In the table there are about 74,000 clones, 75% of which are singletons. The chain employs TRBV7-6 and TRBJ2-1, with D possibly matching TRBD1 (6 bases). The specimen was peripheral blood. The TCR was taken from a man between 65 and 85 years old with acute or convalescent COVID-19. This chain's CDR3 is CASSLDRADEQFF. In DNA, the CDR3 is TGTGCCAGCAGCTTAGACAGGGCGGATGAGCAGTTCTTC.